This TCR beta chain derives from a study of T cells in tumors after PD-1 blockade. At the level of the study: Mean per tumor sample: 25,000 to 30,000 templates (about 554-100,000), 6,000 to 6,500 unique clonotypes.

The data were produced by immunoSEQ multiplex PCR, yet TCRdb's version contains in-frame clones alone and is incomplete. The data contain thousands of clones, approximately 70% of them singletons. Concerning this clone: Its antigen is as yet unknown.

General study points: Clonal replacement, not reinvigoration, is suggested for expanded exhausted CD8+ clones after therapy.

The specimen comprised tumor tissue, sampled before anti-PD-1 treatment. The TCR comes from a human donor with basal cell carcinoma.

The CDR3 reads CASSLGDSDTGELFF. The CDR3 coding sequence is TGCGCCAGCAGCTTGGGTGACTCCGACACCGGGGAGCTGTTTTTT. The chain uses TRBV5-1 and TRBJ2-2, with D unresolved. The V gene's germline CDR1 is SGHRS and CDR2 YFSETQ. With 0 bases removed from V and 3 bases from J, the gap between germline ends came to 9 bases. This CDR3 is built from 15 residues. Variable domain in full (rest from reference TRBV5-1 and TRBJ2-2): KAGVTQTPRYLIKTRGQQVTLSCSPISGHRSVSWYQQTPGQGLQFLFEYFSETQRNKGNFPGRFSGRQFSNSRSEMNVSTLELGDSALYLCASSLGDSDTGELFFGEGSRLTVL.